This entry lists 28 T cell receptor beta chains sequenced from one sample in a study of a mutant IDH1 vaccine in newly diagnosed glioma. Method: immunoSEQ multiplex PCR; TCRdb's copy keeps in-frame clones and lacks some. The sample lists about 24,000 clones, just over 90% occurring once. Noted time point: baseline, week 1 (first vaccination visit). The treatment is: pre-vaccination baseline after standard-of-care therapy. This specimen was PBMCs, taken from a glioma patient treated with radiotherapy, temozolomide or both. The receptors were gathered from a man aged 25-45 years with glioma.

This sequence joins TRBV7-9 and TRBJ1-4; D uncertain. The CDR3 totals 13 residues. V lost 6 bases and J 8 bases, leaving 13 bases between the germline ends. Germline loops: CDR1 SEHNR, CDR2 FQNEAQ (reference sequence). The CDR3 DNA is TGTGCCAGCAGGAAATTGGTGGGAGAAAAACTGTTTTTT. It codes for CASRKLVGEKLFF. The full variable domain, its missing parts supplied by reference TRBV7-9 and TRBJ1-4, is DTGVSQNPRHKITKRGQNVTFRCDPISEHNRLYWYRQTLGQGPEFLTYFQNEAQLEKSRLLSDRFSAERPKGSFSTLEIQRTEQGDSAMYLCASRKLVGEKLFFGSGTQLSVL.

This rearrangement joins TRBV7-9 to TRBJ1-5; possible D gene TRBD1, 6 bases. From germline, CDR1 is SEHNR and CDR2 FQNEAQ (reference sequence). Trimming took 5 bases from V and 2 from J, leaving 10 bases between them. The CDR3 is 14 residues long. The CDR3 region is CASSGGGGNQPQHF. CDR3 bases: TGTGCCAGCAGCGGGGGGGGCGGCAATCAGCCCCAGCATTTT.

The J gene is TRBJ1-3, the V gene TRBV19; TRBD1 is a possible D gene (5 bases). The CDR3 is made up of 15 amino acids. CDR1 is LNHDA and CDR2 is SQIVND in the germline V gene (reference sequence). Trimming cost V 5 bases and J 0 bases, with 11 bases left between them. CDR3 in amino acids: CASSVGPNSGNTIYF. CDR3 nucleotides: TGTGCCAGTAGTGTGGGACCGAACTCTGGAAACACCATATATTTT.

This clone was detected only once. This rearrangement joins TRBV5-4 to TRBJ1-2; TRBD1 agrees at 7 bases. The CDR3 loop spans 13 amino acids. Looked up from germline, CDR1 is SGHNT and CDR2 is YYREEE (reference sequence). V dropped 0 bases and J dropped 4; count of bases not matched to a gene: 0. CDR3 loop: CASSLDRGYGYTF. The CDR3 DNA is TGTGCCAGCAGCTTGGACAGGGGCTATGGCTACACCTTC.

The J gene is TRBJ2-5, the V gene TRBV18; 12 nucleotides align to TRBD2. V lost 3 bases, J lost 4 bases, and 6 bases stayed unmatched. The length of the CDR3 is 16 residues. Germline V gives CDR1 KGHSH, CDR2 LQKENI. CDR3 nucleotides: TGTGCCAGCTCACCCACACTGGGACTAGCGGGAGAGACCCAGTACTTC. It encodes CASSPTLGLAGETQYF.

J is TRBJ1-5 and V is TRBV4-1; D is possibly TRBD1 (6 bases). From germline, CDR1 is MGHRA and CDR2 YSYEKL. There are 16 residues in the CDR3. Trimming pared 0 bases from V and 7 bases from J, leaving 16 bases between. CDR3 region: CASSQEGDKIGQPQHF. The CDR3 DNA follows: TGCGCCAGCAGCCAAGAAGGGGACAAAATAGGCCAGCCCCAGCATTTT.

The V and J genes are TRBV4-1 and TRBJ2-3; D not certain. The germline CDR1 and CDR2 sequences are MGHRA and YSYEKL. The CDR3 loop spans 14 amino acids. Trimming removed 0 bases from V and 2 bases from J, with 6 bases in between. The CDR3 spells CASSQDGSTDTQYF. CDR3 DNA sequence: TGCGCCAGCAGCCAAGACGGATCCACAGATACGCAGTATTTT.

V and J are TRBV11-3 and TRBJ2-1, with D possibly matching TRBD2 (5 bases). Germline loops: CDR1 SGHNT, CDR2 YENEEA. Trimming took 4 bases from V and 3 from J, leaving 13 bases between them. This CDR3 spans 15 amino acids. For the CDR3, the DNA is TGTGCCAGCAGCTCCTCACCCGGGGACTACAATGAGCAGTTCTTC. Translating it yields CASSSSPGDYNEQFF.

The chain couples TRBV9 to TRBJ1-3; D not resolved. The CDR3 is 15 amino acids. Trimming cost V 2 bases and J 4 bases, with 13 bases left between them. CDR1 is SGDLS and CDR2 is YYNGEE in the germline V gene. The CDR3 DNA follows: TGTGCCAGCAGCGTGACTGAACTAGCCGGAAACACCATATATTTT. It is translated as CASSVTELAGNTIYF.

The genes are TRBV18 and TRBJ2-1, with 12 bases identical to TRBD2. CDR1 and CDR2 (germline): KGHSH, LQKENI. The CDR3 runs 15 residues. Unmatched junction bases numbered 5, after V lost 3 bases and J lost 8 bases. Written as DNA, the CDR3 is TGTGCCAGCTCACCGACTAGCGGGAGCTCTCATGAGCAGTTCTTC. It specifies CASSPTSGSSHEQFF.

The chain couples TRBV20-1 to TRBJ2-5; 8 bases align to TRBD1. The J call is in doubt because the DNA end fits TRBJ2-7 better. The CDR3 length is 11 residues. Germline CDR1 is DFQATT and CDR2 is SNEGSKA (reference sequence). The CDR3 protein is CSARQGSEQYF. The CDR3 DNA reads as TGCAGTGCGAGACAGGGGTCCGAGCAGTACTTC.

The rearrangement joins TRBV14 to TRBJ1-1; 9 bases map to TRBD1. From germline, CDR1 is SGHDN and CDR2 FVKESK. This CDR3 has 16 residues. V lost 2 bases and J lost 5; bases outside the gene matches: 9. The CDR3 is CASSQTDRGWRTEAFF. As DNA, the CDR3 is TGTGCCAGCAGCCAAACCGACAGGGGGTGGAGGACTGAAGCTTTCTTT. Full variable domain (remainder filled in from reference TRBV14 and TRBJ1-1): EAGVTQFPSHSVIEKGQTVTLRCDPISGHDNLYWYRRVMGKEIKFLLHFVKESKQDESGMPNNRFLAERTGGTYSTLKVQPAELEDSGVYFCASSQTDRGWRTEAFFGQGTRLTVV.

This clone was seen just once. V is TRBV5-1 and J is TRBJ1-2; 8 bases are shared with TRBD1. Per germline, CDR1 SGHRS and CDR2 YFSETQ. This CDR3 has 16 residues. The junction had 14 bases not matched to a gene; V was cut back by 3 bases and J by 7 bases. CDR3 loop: CASSWTQQGEYGGYTF. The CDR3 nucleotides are TGCGCCAGCAGCTGGACTCAACAGGGGGAGTACGGTGGCTACACCTTC.

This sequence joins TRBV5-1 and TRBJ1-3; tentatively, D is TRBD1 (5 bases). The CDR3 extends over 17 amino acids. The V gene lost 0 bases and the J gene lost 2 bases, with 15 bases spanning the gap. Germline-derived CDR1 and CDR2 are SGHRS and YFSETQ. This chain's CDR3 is CASSLVGAPTAGNTIYF. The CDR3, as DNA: TGCGCCAGCAGCTTGGTAGGGGCACCTACCGCTGGAAACACCATATATTTT.

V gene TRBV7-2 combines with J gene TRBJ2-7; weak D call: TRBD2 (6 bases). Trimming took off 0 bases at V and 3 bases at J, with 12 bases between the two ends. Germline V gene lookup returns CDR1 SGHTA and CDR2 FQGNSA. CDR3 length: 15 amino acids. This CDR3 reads CASSLARVGGYEQYF. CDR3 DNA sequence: TGTGCCAGCAGCTTAGCCCGGGTGGGAGGCTACGAGCAGTACTTC.

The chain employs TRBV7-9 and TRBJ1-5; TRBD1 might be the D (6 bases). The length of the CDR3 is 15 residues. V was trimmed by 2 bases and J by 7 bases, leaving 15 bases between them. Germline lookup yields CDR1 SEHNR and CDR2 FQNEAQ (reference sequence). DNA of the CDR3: TGTGCCAGCAGCTTACACGGCAGGGGTCAGCAGCCCCAGCATTTT. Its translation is CASSLHGRGQQPQHF.

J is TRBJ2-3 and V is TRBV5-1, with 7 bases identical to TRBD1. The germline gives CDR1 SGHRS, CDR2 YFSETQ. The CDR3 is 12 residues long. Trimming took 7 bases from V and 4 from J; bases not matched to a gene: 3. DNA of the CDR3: TGCGCCAGCGGAACAGGGGCAGATACGCAGTATTTT. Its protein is CASGTGADTQYF.

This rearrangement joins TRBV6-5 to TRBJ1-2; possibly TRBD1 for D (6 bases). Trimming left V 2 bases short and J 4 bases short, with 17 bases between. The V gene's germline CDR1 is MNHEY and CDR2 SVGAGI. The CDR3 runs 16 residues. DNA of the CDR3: TGTGCCAGCAGTTACCTCGGGACACAACAGCCCTATGGCTACACCTTC. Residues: CASSYLGTQQPYGYTF.

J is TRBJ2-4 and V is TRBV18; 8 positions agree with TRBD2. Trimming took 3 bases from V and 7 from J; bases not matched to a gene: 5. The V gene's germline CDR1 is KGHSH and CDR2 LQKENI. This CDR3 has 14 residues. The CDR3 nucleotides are TGTGCCAGCTCACCCTCGGGAGGGGCCAACATTCAGTACTTC. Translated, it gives CASSPSGGANIQYF.

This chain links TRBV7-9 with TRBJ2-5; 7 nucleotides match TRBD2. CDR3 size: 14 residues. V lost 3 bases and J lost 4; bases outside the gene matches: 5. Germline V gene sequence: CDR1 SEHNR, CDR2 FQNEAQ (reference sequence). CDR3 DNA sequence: TGTGCCAGCAGCTTGGGGGGGGGAAGAGAGACCCAGTACTTC. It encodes CASSLGGGRETQYF.

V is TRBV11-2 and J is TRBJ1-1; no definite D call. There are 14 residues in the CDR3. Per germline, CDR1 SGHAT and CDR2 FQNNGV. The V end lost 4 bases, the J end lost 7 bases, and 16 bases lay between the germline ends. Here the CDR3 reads CASSWYSRLNEAFF. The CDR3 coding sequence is TGTGCCAGCAGCTGGTATTCCAGGTTGAATGAAGCTTTCTTT.

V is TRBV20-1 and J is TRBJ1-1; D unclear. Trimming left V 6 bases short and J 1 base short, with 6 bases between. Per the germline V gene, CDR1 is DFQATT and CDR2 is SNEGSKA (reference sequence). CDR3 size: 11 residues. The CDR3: CSAPGNTEAFF. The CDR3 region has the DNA TGCAGTGCACCGGGGAACACTGAAGCTTTCTTT.

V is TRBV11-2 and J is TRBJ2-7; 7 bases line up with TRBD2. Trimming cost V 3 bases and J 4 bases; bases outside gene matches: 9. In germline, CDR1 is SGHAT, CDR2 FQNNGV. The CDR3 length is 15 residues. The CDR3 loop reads CASSLASGRIYEQYF. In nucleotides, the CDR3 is TGTGCCAGCAGCTTGGCTAGCGGAAGGATTTACGAGCAGTACTTC.

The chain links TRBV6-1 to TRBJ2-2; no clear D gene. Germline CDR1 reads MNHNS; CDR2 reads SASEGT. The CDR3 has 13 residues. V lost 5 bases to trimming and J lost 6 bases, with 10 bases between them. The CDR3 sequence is CASSPRGSGELFF. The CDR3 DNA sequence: TGTGCCAGCAGTCCCCGAGGCTCCGGGGAGCTGTTTTTT.

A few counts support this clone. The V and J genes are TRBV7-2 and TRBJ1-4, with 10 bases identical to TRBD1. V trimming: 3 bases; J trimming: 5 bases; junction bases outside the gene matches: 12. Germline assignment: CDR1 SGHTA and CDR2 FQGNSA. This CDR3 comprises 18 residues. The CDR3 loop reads CASSFTGTGVGRNEKLFF. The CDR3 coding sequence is TGTGCCAGCAGCTTTACCGGGACAGGGGTAGGCCGGAATGAAAAACTGTTTTTT.

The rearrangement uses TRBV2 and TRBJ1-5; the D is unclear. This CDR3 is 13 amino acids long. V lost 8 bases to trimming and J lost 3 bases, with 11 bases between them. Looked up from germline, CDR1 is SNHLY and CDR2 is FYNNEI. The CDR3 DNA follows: TGTGCCAGCCTCCGGGAGCTCAATCAGCCCCAGCATTTT. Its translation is CASLRELNQPQHF.

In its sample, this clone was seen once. This chain's CDR3 is CASNEGGAPYEQYF. The CDR3 DNA reads as TGTGCCAGCAATGAGGGGGGTGCGCCCTACGAGCAGTACTTC. V gene TRBV2 combines with J gene TRBJ2-7; D possibly uses TRBD1 or TRBD2 (6 bases each). Trimming pared 7 bases from V and 2 bases from J, leaving 15 bases between. Germline V gives CDR1 SNHLY, CDR2 FYNNEI. CDR3 length: 14 residues.

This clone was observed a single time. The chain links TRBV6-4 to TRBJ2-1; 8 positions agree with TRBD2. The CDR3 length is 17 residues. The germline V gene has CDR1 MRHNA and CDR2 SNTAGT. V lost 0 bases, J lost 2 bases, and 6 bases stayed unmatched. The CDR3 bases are TGTGCCAGCAGTGACTCGGAGACGGGAGGGCCCTACAATGAGCAGTTCTTC. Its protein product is CASSDSETGGPYNEQFF.